This passage covers 8 T cell receptor beta chains from one sample sequenced in a study of blood T cell repertoires in COVID-19. Data came from immunoSEQ multiplex PCR; TCRdb stores just in-frame clones and leaves some out. The data hold 200,000 to 300,000 clones, with about 83% observed a single time. The specimen sequenced was peripheral blood. These receptors were taken from a man older than 75 with acute or convalescent COVID-19.

The V call is TRBV5-1, the J call TRBJ2-7, with 10 positions matching TRBD2. Germline trimming cut 4 bases from V and 7 bases from J; bases unmatched to any gene: 11. Germline V gives CDR1 SGHRS, CDR2 YFSETQ. This CDR3 region has 15 residues. The CDR3 nucleotides read TGCGCCAGCAGCCCAGGGAGCGGGGGGGCAAGAGAGCAGTACTTC. It codes for CASSPGSGGAREQYF.

This rearrangement joins TRBV29-1 to TRBJ2-5, with D possibly matching TRBD2 (6 bases). Germline CDR1 SQVTM, CDR2 ANQGSEA. The CDR3 runs 12 residues. The V gene lost 3 bases and the J gene lost 7 bases, with 12 bases spanning the gap. Here the CDR3 reads CSVDSLGGTQYF. Written as DNA, the CDR3 is TGCAGCGTTGATAGTTTGGGAGGGACCCAGTACTTC.

This chain joins TRBV19 and TRBJ2-5, with D unclear. Trimming shortened V by 5 bases and J by 5 bases, and 12 bases separated the two germline ends. Germline V gives CDR1 LNHDA, CDR2 SQIVND (reference sequence). The CDR3 covers 13 residues. Written as DNA, the CDR3 is TGTGCCAGTAGTTATGCCCGGCGGGAGACCCAGTACTTC. Its translation is CASSYARRETQYF. The variable domain in full, with the rest retrieved from reference TRBV19 and TRBJ2-5, is DGGITQSPKYLFRKEGQNVTLSCEQNLNHDAMYWYRQDPGQGLRLIYYSQIVNDFQKGDIAEGYSVSREKKESFPLTVTSAQKNPTAFYLCASSYARRETQYFGPGTRLLVL.

The chain links TRBV18 to TRBJ2-7; the D is unclear. The V end lost 3 bases, the J end lost 4 bases, and 7 bases lay between the germline ends. The CDR3 sequence is 12 residues long. The germline V gene has CDR1 KGHSH and CDR2 LQKENI. The CDR3 spells CASSPAMYEQYF. CDR3 coding DNA: TGTGCCAGCTCACCGGCCATGTACGAGCAGTACTTC.

This clone showed up just once. The rearrangement joins TRBV4-1 to TRBJ1-5; D might be TRBD1 (5 bases). Trimming pared 3 bases from V and 6 bases from J, leaving 18 bases between. Germline V gene data show CDR1 as MGHRA and CDR2 as YSYEKL. The CDR3 covers 16 residues. The CDR3 is CASSHGSGGRGQPQHF. The CDR3 nucleotides read TGCGCCAGCAGCCACGGGAGCGGGGGTCGCGGTCAGCCCCAGCATTTT.

This clone was counted only a few times. The CDR3 protein is CASLGSGIDYGYTF. DNA of the CDR3: TGTGCCAGCTTGGGATCAGGGATAGACTATGGCTACACCTTC. The V gene is TRBV2, the J gene TRBJ1-2; a possible D gene is TRBD1 (5 bases). The CDR3 is 14 residues long. From germline, CDR1 is SNHLY and CDR2 FYNNEI. Trimming shortened V by 8 bases and J by 3 bases, and 16 bases separated the two germline ends.

The V and J genes are TRBV6-1 and TRBJ1-6; TRBD1 is a possible D gene (5 bases). Germline V gives CDR1 MNHNS, CDR2 SASEGT. V was shortened by 4 bases and J by 14 bases, with 27 bases between the two germline ends. There are 17 residues in the CDR3. The CDR3 loop reads CASSVSGYSLSRASLHF. CDR3 in DNA: TGTGCCAGCAGTGTTTCAGGGTACAGCCTGAGTAGGGCATCCCTCCACTTT.

This sequence joins TRBV3-1 (or the pseudogene TRBV3-2) and TRBJ1-1; 9 bases fit TRBD1. Trimming removed 3 bases from V and 3 bases from J; junction bases left unmatched: 5. CDR1 and CDR2 (germline): LGHDT, YNNKEL (reference sequence). The CDR3 contains 15 residues. CDR3 sequence: CASSQTGGRDTEAFF. CDR3 bases: TGTGCCAGCAGCCAGACAGGGGGTCGAGACACTGAAGCTTTCTTT.